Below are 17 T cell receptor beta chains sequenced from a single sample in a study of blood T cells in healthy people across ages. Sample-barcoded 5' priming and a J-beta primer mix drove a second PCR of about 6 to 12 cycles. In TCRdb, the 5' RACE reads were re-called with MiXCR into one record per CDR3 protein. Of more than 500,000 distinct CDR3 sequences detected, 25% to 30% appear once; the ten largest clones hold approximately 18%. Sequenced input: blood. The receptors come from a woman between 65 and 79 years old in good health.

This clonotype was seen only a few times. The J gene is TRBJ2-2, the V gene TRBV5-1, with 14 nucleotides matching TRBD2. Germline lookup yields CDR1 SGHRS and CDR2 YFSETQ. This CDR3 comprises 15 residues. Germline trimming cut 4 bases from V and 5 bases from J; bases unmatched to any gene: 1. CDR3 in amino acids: CASSGTSGGTGELFF. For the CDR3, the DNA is TGCGCCAGCAGCGGGACTAGCGGGGGAACCGGGGAGCTGTTTTTT.

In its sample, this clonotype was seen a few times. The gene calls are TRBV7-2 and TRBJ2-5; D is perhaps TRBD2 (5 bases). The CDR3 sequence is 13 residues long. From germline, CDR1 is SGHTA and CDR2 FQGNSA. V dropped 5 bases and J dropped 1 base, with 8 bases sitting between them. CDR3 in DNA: TGTGCCAGCAGCCGGAGGCCCCAAGAGACCCAGTACTTC. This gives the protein CASSRRPQETQYF.

CDR3 bases: TGTGCCAGCAGCTTAGCGGGACGGGAGTTCCACGAGCAGTACGTC. Protein product: CASSLAGREFHEQYV. The chain combines TRBV7-2 with TRBJ2-7, with D possibly being TRBD2 (6 bases). CDR3 length: 15 amino acids. The V end was cut by 0 bases, the J end by 5 bases, with 14 bases between. Germline-derived CDR1 and CDR2 are SGHTA and FQGNSA.

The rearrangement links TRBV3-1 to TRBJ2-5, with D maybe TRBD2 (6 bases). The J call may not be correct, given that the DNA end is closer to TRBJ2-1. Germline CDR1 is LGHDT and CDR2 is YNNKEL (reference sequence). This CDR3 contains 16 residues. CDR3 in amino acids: CASSPLTSSRPDEQFF. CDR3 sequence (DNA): TGTGCCAGCAGCCCCTTAACTAGCTCCCGCCCGGATGAGCAGTTCTTC.

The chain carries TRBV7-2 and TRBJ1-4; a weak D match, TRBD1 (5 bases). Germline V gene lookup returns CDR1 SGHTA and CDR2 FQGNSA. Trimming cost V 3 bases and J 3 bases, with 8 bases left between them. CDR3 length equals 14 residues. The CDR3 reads CASSFRDPNEKLFF. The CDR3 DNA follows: TGTGCCAGCAGCTTCAGGGACCCTAATGAAAAACTGTTTTTT. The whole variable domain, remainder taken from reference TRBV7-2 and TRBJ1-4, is GAGVSQSPSNKVTEKGKDVELRCDPISGHTALYWYRQSLGQGLEFLIYFQGNSAPDKSGLPSDRFSAERTGGSVSTLTIQRTQQEDSAVYLCASSFRDPNEKLFFGSGTQLSVL.

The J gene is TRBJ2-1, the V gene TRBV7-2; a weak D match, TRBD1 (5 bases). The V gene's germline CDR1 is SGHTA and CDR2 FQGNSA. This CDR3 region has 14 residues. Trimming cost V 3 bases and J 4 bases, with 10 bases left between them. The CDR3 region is CASSFTRAYNEQFF. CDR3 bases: TGTGCCAGCAGCTTTACCAGGGCTTACAATGAGCAGTTCTTC.

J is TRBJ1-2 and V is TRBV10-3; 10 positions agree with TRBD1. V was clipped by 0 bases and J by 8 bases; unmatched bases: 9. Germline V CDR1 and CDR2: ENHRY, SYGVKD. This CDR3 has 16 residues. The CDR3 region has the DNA TGTGCCATCAGTGAGTCCCCGGACAGGGGGATCTACGGCTACACCTTC. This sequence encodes CAISESPDRGIYGYTF.

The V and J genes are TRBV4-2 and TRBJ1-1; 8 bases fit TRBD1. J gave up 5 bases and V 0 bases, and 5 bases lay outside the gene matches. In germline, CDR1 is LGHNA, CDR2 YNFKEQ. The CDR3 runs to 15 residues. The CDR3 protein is CASSQEGQVGTEAFF. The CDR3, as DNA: TGTGCCAGCAGCCAAGAGGGACAGGTTGGAACTGAAGCTTTCTTT.

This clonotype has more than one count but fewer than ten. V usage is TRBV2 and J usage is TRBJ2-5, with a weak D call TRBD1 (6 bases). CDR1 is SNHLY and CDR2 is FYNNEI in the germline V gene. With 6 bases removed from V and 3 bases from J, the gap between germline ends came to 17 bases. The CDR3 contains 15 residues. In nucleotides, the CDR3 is TGTGCCAGCAGGGCATACAGGGCCTTAGAAGAGACCCAGTACTTC. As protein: CASRAYRALEETQYF. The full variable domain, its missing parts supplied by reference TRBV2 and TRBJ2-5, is EPEVTQTPSHQVTQMGQEVILRCVPISNHLYFYWYRQILGQKVEFLVSFYNNEISEKSEIFDDQFSVERPDGSNFTLKIRSTKLEDSAMYFCASRAYRALEETQYFGPGTRLLVL.

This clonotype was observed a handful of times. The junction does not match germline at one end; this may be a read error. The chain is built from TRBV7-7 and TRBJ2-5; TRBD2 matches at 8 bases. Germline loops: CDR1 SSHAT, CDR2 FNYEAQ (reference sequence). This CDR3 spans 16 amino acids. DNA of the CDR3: TGTGCTAGCAGCCCTCAGACTAGCGTTACGCAAGAGACCCAGTACTTC. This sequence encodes CASSPQTSVTQETQYF. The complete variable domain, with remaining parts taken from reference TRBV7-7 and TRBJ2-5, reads GAGVSQSPRYKVTKRGQDVTLRCDPISSHATLYWYQQALGQGPEFLTYFNYEAQPDKSGLPSDRFSAERPEGSISTLTIQRTEQRDSAMYRCASSPQTSVTQETQYFGPGTRLLVL.

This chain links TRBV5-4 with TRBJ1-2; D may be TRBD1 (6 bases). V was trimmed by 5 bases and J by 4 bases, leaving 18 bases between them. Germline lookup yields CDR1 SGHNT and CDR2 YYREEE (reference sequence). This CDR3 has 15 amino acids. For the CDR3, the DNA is TGTGCCAGCAGTCCGGAGGGGGGCCCGGTCTATGGCTACACCTTC. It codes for CASSPEGGPVYGYTF.

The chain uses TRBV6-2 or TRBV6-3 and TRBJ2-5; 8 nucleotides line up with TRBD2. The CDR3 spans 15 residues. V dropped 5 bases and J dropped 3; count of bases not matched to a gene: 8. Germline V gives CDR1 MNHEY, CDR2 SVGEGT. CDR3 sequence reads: CASSGLSAGEETQYF. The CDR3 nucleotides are TGTGCCAGCAGTGGCCTGTCAGCGGGGGAAGAGACCCAGTACTTC.

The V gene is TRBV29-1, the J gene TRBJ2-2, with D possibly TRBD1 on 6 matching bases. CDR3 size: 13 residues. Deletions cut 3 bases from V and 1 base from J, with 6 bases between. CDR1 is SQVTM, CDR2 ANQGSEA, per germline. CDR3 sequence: CSVDRGNTGELFF. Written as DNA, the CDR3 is TGCAGCGTTGACAGGGGGAACACCGGGGAGCTGTTTTTT.

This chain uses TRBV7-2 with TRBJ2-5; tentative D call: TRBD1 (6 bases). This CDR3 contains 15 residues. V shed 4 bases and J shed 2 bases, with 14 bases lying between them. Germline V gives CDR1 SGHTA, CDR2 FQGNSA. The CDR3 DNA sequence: TGTGCCAGCAGCTCAGGGGTTCGGTCTCAAGAGACCCAGTACTTC. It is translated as CASSSGVRSQETQYF. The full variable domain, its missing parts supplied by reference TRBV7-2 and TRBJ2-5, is GAGVSQSPSNKVTEKGKDVELRCDPISGHTALYWYRQSLGQGLEFLIYFQGNSAPDKSGLPSDRFSAERTGGSVSTLTIQRTQQEDSAVYLCASSSGVRSQETQYFGPGTRLLVL.

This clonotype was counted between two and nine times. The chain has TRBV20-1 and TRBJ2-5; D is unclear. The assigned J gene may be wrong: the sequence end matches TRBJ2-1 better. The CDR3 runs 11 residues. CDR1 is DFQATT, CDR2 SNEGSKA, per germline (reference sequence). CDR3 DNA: TGCAGTGCTAGCCAAGTGACTTGGCAGTTCTTC. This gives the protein CSASQVTWQFF.

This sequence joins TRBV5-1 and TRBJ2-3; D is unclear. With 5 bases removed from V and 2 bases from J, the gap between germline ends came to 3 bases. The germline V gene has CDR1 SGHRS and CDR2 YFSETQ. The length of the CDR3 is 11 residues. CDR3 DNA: TGCGCCAGCAGAATCACAGATACGCAGTATTTT. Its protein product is CASRITDTQYF.

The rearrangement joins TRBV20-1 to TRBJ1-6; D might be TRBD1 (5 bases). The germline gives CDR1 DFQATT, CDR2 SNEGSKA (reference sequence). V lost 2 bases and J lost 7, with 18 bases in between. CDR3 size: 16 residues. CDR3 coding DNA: TGCAGTGCTAGAAAAGGTACATCAGGGTGGAATTCACCCCTCCACTTT. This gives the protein CSARKGTSGWNSPLHF.